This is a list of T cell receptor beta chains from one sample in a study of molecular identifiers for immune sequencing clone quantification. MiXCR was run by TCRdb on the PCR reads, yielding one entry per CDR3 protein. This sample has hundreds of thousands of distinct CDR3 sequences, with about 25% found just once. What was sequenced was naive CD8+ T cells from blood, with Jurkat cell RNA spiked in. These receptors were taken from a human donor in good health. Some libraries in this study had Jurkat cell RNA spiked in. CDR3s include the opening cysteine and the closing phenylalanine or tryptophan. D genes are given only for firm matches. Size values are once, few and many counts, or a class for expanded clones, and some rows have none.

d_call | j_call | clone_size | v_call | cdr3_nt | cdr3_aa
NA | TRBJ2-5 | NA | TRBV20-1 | TGCAGTGCTAGCGTGCAGGAAGTATCCCAAGAGACCCAGTACTTC | CSASVQEVSQETQYF
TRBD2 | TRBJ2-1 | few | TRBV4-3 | TGCGCCAGCAGCCAAGTACCCCTGGGGGGGGAGGAGCAGTTCTTC | CASSQVPLGGEEQFF
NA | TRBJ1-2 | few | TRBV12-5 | TGTGCTAGTGGCTTGCGGCCGCATAACGGCTACACCTTC | CASGLRPHNGYTF
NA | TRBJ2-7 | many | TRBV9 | TGTGCCAGCAGCCCGGACCGCCTGCGTTCCTACGAGCAGTACTTC | CASSPDRLRSYEQYF
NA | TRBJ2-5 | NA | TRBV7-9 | TGTGCCAGCAGCCCCCAGGTGGGGAACCAAGAGACCCAGTACTTC | CASSPQVGNQETQYF
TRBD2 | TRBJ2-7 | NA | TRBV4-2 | TGTGCCAGCAGCCAATACAGCGGGACTTCCTACGAGCAGTACTTC | CASSQYSGTSYEQYF
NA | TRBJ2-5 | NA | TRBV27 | TGTGCCAGCAGTCCCGCTTCGTCGTTAGTGCAAGAGACCCAGTACTTC | CASSPASSLVQETQYF
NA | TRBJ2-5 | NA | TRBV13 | TGTGCCAGCAGCTTAAAGGGCCAAGAGACCCAGTGCTTC | CASSLKGQETQCF
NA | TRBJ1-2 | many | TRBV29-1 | TGCAGCGTTGAAGAGTCCAGAACAACTAACTATGGCTACACCTTC | CSVEESRTTNYGYTF
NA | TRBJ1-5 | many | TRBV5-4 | TGTGCCAGCAGCTTGGCGCCCGGACATAATCAGCCCCAGCATTTT | CASSLAPGHNQPQHF
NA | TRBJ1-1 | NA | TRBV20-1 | TGCAGTGCTAACCCCGCTGAAGCTTTCTTT | CSANPAEAFF
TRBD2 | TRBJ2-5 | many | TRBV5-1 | TGCGCCAGCAGCTTGGAGGCTAGCGGGATCCAAGAGACCCAGTACTTC | CASSLEASGIQETQYF
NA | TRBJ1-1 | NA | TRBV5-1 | TGCGCCAGCAGCGGGGATTGGGGGATGACTGAAGCTTTCTTT | CASSGDWGMTEAFF
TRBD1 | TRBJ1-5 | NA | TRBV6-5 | TGTGCCAGCAGTTACTCGGTGCCGGGACAGAGCAATCAGCCCCAGCATTTT | CASSYSVPGQSNQPQHF
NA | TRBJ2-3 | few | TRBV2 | TGTGCCAGCAGGAAAACGGGGAGTCTCGCAGATACGCAGTATTTT | CASRKTGSLADTQYF
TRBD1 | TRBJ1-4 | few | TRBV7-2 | TGTGCCAGCAGCTGGGACAGAACAACTAATGAAAAACTGTTTTTT | CASSWDRTTNEKLFF
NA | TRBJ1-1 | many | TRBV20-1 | TGCAGTGCTAGAGATGGGGACGGGACATCACTCGAAGCTTTCTTT | CSARDGDGTSLEAFF
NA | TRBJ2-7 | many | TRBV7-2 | TGTGCCAGCAGCCCCAGCGACGGGCGGTACTACGAGCAGTACTTC | CASSPSDGRYYEQYF
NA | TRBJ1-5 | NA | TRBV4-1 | TGCGCCAGCAGCCAATCCCCGGCCTTGGGGGGCAATCAGCCCCAGCATTTT | CASSQSPALGGNQPQHF
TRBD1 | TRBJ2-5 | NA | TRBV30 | TGTGCCTGGACGCCGGGACAGGGGCGGGAGACCCAGTACTTC | CAWTPGQGRETQYF
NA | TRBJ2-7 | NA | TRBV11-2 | TGTGCCAGCAGTCTAGAACCCGGGACTGGGACCTACGCGCAGTACTTC | CASSLEPGTGTYAQYF
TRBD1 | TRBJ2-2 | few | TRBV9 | TGTGCCAGCAGCGTAGAACAGGGGGTATCGAACACCGGGGAGCTGTTTTTT | CASSVEQGVSNTGELFF
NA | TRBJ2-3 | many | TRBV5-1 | TGCGCCAGCACCGACCCCGGGGACTCCATGCGGAAGCCTAGCACAGATACGCAGTATTTT | CASTDPGDSMRKPSTDTQYF
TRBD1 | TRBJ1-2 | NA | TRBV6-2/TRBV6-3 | TGTGCCAGCAGTTACGAGGACAGGAGATCTAACTATGGCTACACCTTC | CASSYEDRRSNYGYTF
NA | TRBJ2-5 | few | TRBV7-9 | TGTGCCAGCAGCATGTCCGGGACATTACAAGAGACCCAGTACTTC | CASSMSGTLQETQYF
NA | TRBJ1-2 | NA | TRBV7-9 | TGTGCCAGCACCGTCGACAGGAGCTATGGCTACACCTTC | CASTVDRSYGYTF
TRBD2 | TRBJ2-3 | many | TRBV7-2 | TGTGCCAGCAGCCCTTTCGGGGGGGGGTCTAGCACAGATACGCAGTATTTT | CASSPFGGGSSTDTQYF
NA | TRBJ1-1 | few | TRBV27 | TGTGCCAGCAGTCGAGGGGGTCCTGAAGCTTTCTTT | CASSRGGPEAFF
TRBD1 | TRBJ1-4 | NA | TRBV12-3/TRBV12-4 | TGTGCCAGCAGTTTGGAAAGCGGGACAGGGGGCGGTAGAATTAATGAAAAACTGTTTTTT | CASSLESGTGGGRINEKLFF
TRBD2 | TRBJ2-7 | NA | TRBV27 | TGTGCCAGCAGTTTACTAGCGGGCCTAACCTCGAGCTCCTACGAGCAGTACTTC | CASSLLAGLTSSSYEQYF
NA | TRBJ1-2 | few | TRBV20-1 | TGCAGTGCTAGAGATCGGGGCAGCTCATATGGCTACACCTTC | CSARDRGSSYGYTF
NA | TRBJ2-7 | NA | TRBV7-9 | TGTGCCAGCAGCTCCCGGACCGATACCTACGTGCAGTACTTC | CASSSRTDTYVQYF
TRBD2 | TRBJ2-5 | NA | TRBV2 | TGTGCCAGCAGTGAAGCGGCGTCGCGGGAGCCCCAGTACTTC | CASSEAASREPQYF
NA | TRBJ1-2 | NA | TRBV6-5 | TGTGCCAGCAGTTCGGGCGAGAATGGCTACACCTTC | CASSSGENGYTF
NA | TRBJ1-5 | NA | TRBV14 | TGTGCCAGCAGCCAACTAAGCGGCCGGCCCCAGCATTTT | CASSQLSGRPQHF
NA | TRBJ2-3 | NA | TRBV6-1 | TGTGCCAGCAACTCCCTAGGGAGCACAGATACGCAGTATTTT | CASNSLGSTDTQYF
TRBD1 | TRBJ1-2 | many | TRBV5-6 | TGTGCCAGCAGCTCCGGGACAGGGGCCTATGGCTACACCTTC | CASSSGTGAYGYTF
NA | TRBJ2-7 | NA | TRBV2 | TGTGCCAGCAGGGACATAGTTAAGGTCCGGTACTTC | CASRDIVKVRYF
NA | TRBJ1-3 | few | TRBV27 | TGTGCCAGCAGTTTAGGCCCACCCTCTGGAAACACCATATATTTT | CASSLGPPSGNTIYF
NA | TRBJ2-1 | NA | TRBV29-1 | TGCAGCGTTGAAGGGGACCTCGTTAAGGGGGGCTCCTACAATGAGCAGTTCTTC | CSVEGDLVKGGSYNEQFF
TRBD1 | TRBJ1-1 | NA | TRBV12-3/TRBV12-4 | TGTGCCAGCAGTTTAGGACAGGGGGCGACTGAAGCTTCCTTT | CASSLGQGATEASF
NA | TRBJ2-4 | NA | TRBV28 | TGTGCCAGCAGTTTAAGTGGAAACATTCAGTACTTC | CASSLSGNIQYF
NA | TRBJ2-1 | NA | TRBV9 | TGTGCCAGCAGCGTAGGTAGCTACGATGAGCAGTTCTTC | CASSVGSYDEQFF
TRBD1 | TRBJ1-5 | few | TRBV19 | TGTGCCAGTAGCTCTATTCATCCGGACAGGGGTCCCGGTCAGCCCCAGCATTTT | CASSSIHPDRGPGQPQHF
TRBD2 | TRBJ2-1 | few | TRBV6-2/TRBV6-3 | TGTGCCAGCAGCCCCCCTTTAGCGGGAGGAGGTACCGATGAGCAGTTCTTC | CASSPPLAGGGTDEQFF